This T cell receptor (beta chain) is drawn from a study of T cells after posttransplantation cyclophosphamide. Findings and limits, study-wide: Later blood repertoires were often dominated by clones from the donor CD8+ memory compartment.

Comments on this clone: Its target is not known.

The length of the CDR3 is 15 residues. Trimming took off 4 bases at V and 2 bases at J, with 13 bases between the two ends. Germline CDR1 and CDR2: SGDLS and YYNGEE. Assay used: immunoSEQ multiplex PCR; TCRdb lists only in-frame clones, some missing. The profile covers some 10,000 clones, with just under 85% appearing a single time and 15% taken by the ten largest. Busulfan-fludarabine conditioning, marrow transplant, and cyclophosphamide on days +3 and +4 were administered. Sequencing used PBMCs, obtained about 1,800 days after allogeneic stem cell transplant with posttransplant cyclophosphamide. The genes are TRBV9 and TRBJ1-3; no clear D gene. The sequence derives from a female patient aged 45-60 years who received an allogeneic stem cell transplant from a related donor, was CMV-positive, and had no GVHD. Some T cells could come from the graft donor. CDR3 bases: TGTGCCAGCAGCTTGGAGGGAGTCCCTGGAAACACCATATATTTT. This sequence encodes CASSLEGVPGNTIYF.